These 14 T cell receptor beta chains were sequenced from one sample in a study of blood T cell repertoires in COVID-19. The data were produced by immunoSEQ multiplex PCR, yet TCRdb's version contains in-frame clones alone and is incomplete. The data contain approximately 300,000 clones, roughly 87% of them singletons. Material: peripheral blood. All receptors come from a woman in her forties or fifties who had recovered from COVID-19.

The chain links TRBV6-2 or TRBV6-3 to TRBJ1-4, with unresolved D. The CDR3 runs 13 residues. Trimming cost V 0 bases and J 8 bases, with 7 bases left between them. Germline CDR1 reads MNHEY; CDR2 reads SVGEGT. The CDR3 coding sequence is TGTGCCAGCAGTTACTCGCCACAGGAAAAACTGTTTTTT. Amino acids: CASSYSPQEKLFF.

The chain has TRBV5-1 and TRBJ2-7, with TRBD1 matching over 7 bases. This CDR3 spans 14 amino acids. V trimming: 2 bases; J trimming: 2 bases; junction bases outside the gene matches: 4. Germline CDR1 is SGHRS and CDR2 is YFSETQ. In DNA, the CDR3 is TGCGCCAGCAGCTTCCGGGACAGCACCTACGAGCAGTACTTC. Protein sequence: CASSFRDSTYEQYF.

The genes are TRBV18 and TRBJ2-7; 9 bases match TRBD1. This CDR3 spans 16 amino acids. The J segment lost 0 bases and the V segment lost 6 bases, leaving 9 bases of the junction unmatched. In germline, CDR1 is KGHSH, CDR2 LQKENI. The CDR3 is CASSLRQGVTSYEQYF. CDR3 sequence (DNA): TGTGCCAGCTCTCTTAGACAGGGGGTAACCTCCTACGAGCAGTACTTC.

In its sample, this clone was seen a few times. V and J are TRBV25-1 and TRBJ2-2; no clear D. Germline lookup yields CDR1 MGHDK and CDR2 SYGVNS. The V gene lost 4 bases and the J gene lost 1 base, with 13 bases spanning the gap. The CDR3 has 16 amino acids. The CDR3: CASSGPTRRNTGELFF. For the CDR3, the DNA is TGTGCCAGCAGTGGCCCCACGCGAAGGAACACCGGGGAGCTGTTTTTT.

Note on this clone: Other DNA sequences in the same sample also yield this CDR3. This chain joins TRBV12-3 or TRBV12-4 and TRBJ1-2; D perhaps matches TRBD1 (6 bases). Trimming stripped 4 bases from V and 2 bases from J, with 8 bases between. The CDR3 loop spans 13 amino acids. The CDR3 bases are TGTGCCAGCAGTTCACAGGGAAACTATGGCTACACCTTC. It codes for CASSSQGNYGYTF.

The gene calls are TRBV9 and TRBJ1-1, with D uncertain. This CDR3 has 14 residues. Germline V gene data show CDR1 as SGDLS and CDR2 as YYNGEE. Trimming stripped 5 bases from V and 4 bases from J, with 15 bases between. CDR3 sequence reads: CASSGAPPGTEAFF. In DNA, the CDR3 is TGTGCCAGCAGTGGTGCCCCACCAGGCACTGAAGCTTTCTTT.

The chain joins TRBV28 to TRBJ2-1, with 7 bases identical to TRBD2. Germline-derived CDR1 and CDR2 are MDHEN and SYDVKM. J was trimmed by 2 bases and V by 0 bases; bases with no gene match: 10. The CDR3 is made up of 18 amino acids. DNA for the CDR3: TGTGCCAGCAGTTTATGGGGGTGGTTTAGCGGGCCCTACAATGAGCAGTTCTTC. Protein: CASSLWGWFSGPYNEQFF.

The J gene is TRBJ1-1, the V gene TRBV5-1; no clear D gene. V lost 4 bases and J 4 bases, leaving 11 bases between the germline ends. Germline V gene sequence: CDR1 SGHRS, CDR2 YFSETQ. The CDR3 consists of 13 residues. The CDR3 is CASSIDSGTEAFF. DNA for the CDR3: TGCGCCAGCAGCATTGACTCGGGCACTGAAGCTTTCTTT.

The chain uses TRBV6-6 and TRBJ1-6; D gene ambiguous. The CDR3 is 14 amino acids. Trimming removed 6 bases from V and 9 bases from J, with 15 bases in between. CDR1 and CDR2 (germline): MNHNY, SVGAGI (reference sequence). Here the CDR3 reads CASRPLALGSPLHF. CDR3 sequence (DNA): TGTGCCAGCAGGCCCCTGGCCCTAGGTTCACCCCTCCACTTT.

The chain has TRBV19 and TRBJ2-7, with a tentative D call TRBD1 (5 bases). Germline V gene sequence: CDR1 LNHDA, CDR2 SQIVND (reference sequence). Trimming pared 4 bases from V and 7 bases from J, leaving 8 bases between. CDR3 length equals 11 residues. CDR3 in DNA: TGTGCCAGTAGTACCAGACAGGAGCAGTACTTC. Residues: CASSTRQEQYF.

This CDR3 is CASSERTAWDTEAFF. The CDR3 coding sequence is TGTGCCAGCAGTGAGCGGACAGCTTGGGACACTGAAGCTTTCTTT. The chain uses TRBV25-1 and TRBJ1-1; a possible D gene is TRBD1 (6 bases). V was cut by 3 bases and J by 3 bases, with 14 bases left in between. The CDR3 covers 15 residues. In germline, CDR1 is MGHDK, CDR2 SYGVNS.

V gene TRBV27 combines with J gene TRBJ2-7, with TRBD2 matching 12 bases. Germline V gene lookup returns CDR1 MNHEY and CDR2 SMNVEV (reference sequence). CDR3 length: 16 residues. The V segment lost 5 bases and the J segment 3 bases; nucleotides outside the gene matches: 8. The CDR3 sequence: CASSTPGLAGNYEQYF. Written as DNA, the CDR3 is TGTGCCAGCAGTACCCCCGGACTAGCGGGGAACTACGAGCAGTACTTC.

This chain joins TRBV18 and TRBJ1-1; D is possibly TRBD1 (5 bases). V lost 5 bases, J lost 3 bases, and 16 bases lay in between. CDR3 length: 15 amino acids. CDR1 and CDR2 from the germline V gene are KGHSH and LQKENI. This CDR3 is CASSSRTPGDTEAFF. CDR3 nucleotide sequence: TGTGCCAGCTCATCTCGGACCCCGGGGGACACTGAAGCTTTCTTT.

The chain uses TRBV10-3 and TRBJ2-3, with D tentatively TRBD2 (7 bases). The length of the CDR3 is 16 residues. Germline V gene data show CDR1 as ENHRY and CDR2 as SYGVKD. The V gene lost 4 bases and the J gene lost 1 base, with 15 bases spanning the gap. The CDR3 DNA sequence: TGTGCCATCAGTGCCTCGGGGCGGGGGCGCACAGATACGCAGTATTTT. The encoded protein is CAISASGRGRTDTQYF.